This T cell receptor beta chain originates from a study of regulatory T cells in long-lasting Graves disease. Findings and limits, study-wide: Persistent Graves' patients showed less TCR diversity than newly diagnosed ones. Researchers examined only peripheral blood and not thyroid tissue. Newly diagnosed patients shared about a thousand public clonotypes; persistent patients shared 2,500 to 3,000.

This clonotype was seen a few times. Its antigen is still unknown. Time point noted: persistent/refractory GD, antithyroid drugs over 5 years with positive TRAb. Isolated PBMC RNA provided the starting material for the TCR library. The authors diagnosed Graves' disease using American Thyroid Association guidelines. The CDR3 is 13 amino acids. Germline V gene data show CDR1 as MDHEN and CDR2 as SYDVKM. V was clipped by 6 bases and J by 2 bases, with 11 bases between them. To make TCR beta libraries, researchers used iRepertoire HTBI primers and Arm-PCR of CDR3 regions. One entry per CDR3 protein, called by TCRdb with MiXCR from the multiplex PCR reads. The data contain 250,000 to 300,000 distinct CDR3 sequences, more than 20% of them singletons.

The sequencing here drew on peripheral blood mononuclear cells (PBMCs), taken when the disease was refractory, from a patient treated with antithyroid drugs. This sequence originates from a female donor with Graves disease. This chain uses TRBV28 with TRBJ2-7; the D is unclear. This chain's CDR3 is CASSPPPPYEQYF. The CDR3 bases are TGTGCCAGCAGCCCACCCCCCCCCTACGAGCAGTACTTC.